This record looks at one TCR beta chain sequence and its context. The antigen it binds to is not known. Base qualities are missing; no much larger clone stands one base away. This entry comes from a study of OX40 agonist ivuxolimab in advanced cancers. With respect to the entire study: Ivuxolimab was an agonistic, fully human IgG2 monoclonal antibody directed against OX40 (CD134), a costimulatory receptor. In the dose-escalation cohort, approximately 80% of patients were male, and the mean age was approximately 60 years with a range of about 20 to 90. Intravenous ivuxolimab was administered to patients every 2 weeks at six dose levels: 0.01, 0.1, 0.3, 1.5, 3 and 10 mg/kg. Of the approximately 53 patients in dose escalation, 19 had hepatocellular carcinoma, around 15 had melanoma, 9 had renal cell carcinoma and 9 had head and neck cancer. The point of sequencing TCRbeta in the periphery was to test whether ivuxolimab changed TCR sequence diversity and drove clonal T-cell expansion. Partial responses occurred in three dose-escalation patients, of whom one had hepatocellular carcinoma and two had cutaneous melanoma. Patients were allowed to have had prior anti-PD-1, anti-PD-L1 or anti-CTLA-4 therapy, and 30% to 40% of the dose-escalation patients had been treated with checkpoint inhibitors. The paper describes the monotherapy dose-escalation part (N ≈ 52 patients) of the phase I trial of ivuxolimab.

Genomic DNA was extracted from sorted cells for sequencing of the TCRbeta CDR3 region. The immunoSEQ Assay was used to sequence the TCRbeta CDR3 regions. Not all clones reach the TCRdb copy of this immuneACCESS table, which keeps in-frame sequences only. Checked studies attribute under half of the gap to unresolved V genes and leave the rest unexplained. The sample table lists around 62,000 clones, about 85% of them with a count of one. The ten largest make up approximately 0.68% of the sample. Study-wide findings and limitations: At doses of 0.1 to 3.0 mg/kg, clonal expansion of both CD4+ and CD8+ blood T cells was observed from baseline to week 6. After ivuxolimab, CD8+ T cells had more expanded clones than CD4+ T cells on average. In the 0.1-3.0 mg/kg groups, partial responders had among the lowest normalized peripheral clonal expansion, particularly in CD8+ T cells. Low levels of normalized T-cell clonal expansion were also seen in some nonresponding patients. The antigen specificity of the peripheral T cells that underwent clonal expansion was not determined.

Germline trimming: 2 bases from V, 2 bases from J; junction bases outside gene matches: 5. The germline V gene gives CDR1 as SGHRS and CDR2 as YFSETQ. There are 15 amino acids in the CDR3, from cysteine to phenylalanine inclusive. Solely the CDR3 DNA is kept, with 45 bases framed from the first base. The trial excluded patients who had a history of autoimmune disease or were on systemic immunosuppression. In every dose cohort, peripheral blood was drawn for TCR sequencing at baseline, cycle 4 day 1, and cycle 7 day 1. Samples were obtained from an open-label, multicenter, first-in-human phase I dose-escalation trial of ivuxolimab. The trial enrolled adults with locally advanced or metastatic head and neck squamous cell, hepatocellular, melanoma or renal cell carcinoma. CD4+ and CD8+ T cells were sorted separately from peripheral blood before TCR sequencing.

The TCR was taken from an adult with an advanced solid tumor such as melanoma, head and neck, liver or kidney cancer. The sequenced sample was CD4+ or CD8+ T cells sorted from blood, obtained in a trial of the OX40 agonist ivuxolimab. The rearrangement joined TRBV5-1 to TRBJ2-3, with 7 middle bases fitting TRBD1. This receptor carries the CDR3 CASSFRGQLTDTQYF. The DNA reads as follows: TGCGCCAGCAGCTTTCGGGGACAGCTCACAGATACGCAGTATTTT. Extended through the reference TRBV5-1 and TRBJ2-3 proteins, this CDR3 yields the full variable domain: KAGVTQTPRYLIKTRGQQVTLSCSPISGHRSVSWYQQTPGQGLQFLFEYFSETQRNKGNFPGRFSGRQFSNSRSEMNVSTLELGDSALYLCASSFRGQLTDTQYFGPGTRLTVL.